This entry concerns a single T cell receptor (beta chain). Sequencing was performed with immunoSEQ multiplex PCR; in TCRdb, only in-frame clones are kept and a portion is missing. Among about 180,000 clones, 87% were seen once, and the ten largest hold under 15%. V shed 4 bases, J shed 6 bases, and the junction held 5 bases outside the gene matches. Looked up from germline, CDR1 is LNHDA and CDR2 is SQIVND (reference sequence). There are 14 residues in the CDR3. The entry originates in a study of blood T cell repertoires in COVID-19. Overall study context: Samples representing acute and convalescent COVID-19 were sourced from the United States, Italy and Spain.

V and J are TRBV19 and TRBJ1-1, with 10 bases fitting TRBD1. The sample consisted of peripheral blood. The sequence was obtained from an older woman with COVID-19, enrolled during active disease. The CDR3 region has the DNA TGTGCCAGTAGTACCAAGACAGGGGGCCCTGAAGCTTTCTTT. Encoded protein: CASSTKTGGPEAFF.